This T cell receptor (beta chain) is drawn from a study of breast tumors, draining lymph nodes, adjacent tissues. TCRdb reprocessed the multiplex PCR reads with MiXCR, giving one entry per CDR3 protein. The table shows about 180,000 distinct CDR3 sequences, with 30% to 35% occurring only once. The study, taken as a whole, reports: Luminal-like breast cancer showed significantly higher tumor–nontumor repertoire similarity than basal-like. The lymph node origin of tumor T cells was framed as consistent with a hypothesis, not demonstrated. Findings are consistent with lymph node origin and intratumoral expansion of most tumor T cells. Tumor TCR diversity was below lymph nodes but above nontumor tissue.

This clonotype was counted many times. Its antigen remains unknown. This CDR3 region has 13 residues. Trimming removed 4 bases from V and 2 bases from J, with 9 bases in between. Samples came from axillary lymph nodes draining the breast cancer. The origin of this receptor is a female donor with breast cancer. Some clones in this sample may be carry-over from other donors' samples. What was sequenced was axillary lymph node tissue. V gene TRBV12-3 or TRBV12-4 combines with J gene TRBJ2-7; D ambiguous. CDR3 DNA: TGTGCCAGCAGTTGGGCCGGAACCTACGAGCAGTACTTC. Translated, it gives CASSWAGTYEQYF.